The rows below give T cell receptor beta chains drawn from one sample of a study of identical twins. One entry per CDR3 protein, called by TCRdb with MiXCR from the 5' RACE reads. The table includes roughly 290,000 distinct CDR3 sequences, approximately 8% detected once. These data were likewise used in another study, on yellow fever vaccine responses in identical twins.

Sequencing was performed on memory (CD45RO+) T cells sorted from blood. Every receptor here comes from a woman between 18 and 29 years old in good health. Each CDR3 is given with its conserved first and last residue. The order of the fields is clone size, V gene, D gene, J gene, CDR3 protein, CDR3 DNA. The D gene is left open where the match is weak. Clone size appears in some rows only: once, few, many, or a class for an expanded clone.

NA,TRBV6-1,NA,TRBJ2-1,CASFQSSSYNEQFF,TGTGCCAGCTTCCAGTCATCCTCCTACAATGAGCAGTTCTTC
few,TRBV12-3/TRBV12-4,TRBD1,TRBJ2-2,CASRSSQGASSWTNTGELFF,TGTGCCAGCAGGTCTAGCCAGGGGGCGTCTTCATGGACGAACACCGGGGAGCTGTTTTTT
NA,TRBV11-3,NA,TRBJ2-2,CASSSYTASTNTGELFF,TGTGCCAGCAGCTCGTATACTGCCAGCACGAACACCGGGGAGCTGTTTTTT
NA,TRBV29-1,TRBD2,TRBJ2-1,CSVLFAGEGEQFF,TGCAGCGTTCTATTTGCGGGAGAGGGTGAGCAGTTCTTC
many,TRBV7-3,TRBD1,TRBJ2-1,CASSSTGGADNEQFF,TGTGCCAGCAGCTCGACAGGGGGCGCAGACAATGAGCAGTTCTTC
few,TRBV20-1,NA,TRBJ2-5,CSGKTGRPEETQYF,TGCAGTGGAAAAACGGGACGGCCGGAGGAGACCCAGTACTTC
many,TRBV12-3/TRBV12-4,NA,TRBJ2-2,CASSLAPGLTGELFF,TGTGCCAGCAGTTTAGCACCAGGACTGACCGGGGAGCTGTTTTTT
NA,TRBV7-2,NA,TRBJ2-2,CASSGTEANGELFF,TGTGCCAGCAGCGGTACCGAGGCCAACGGGGAGCTGTTTTTT
many,TRBV7-6,TRBD1,TRBJ1-1,CASSPGGWTEAFF,TGTGCCAGCAGCCCAGGGGGCTGGACTGAAGCTTTCTTT
NA,TRBV4-1,TRBD2,TRBJ2-5,CASSPGTSGSLRETQYF,TGCGCCAGCAGCCCTGGGACTAGCGGGAGCTTGAGGGAGACCCAGTACTTC
few,TRBV5-1,NA,TRBJ2-2,CASSFSSPNTGELFF,TGCGCCAGCAGCTTTAGCAGCCCGAACACCGGGGAGCTGTTTTTT
few,TRBV3-1,NA,TRBJ1-2,CASSQFMDGYTF,TGTGCCAGCAGCCAATTTATGGATGGCTACACCTTC
NA,TRBV6-1,NA,TRBJ2-6,CASMGSLRGKLSGANVLTF,TGTGCCAGCATGGGGAGCCTTAGAGGCAAACTTTCTGGGGCCAACGTCCTGACTTTC
few,TRBV12-3/TRBV12-4,NA,TRBJ1-4,CASALQATNEKLFF,TGTGCCAGCGCCCTCCAGGCAACTAATGAAAAACTGTTTTTT
NA,TRBV7-9,TRBD1,TRBJ1-2,CASSLRDRPNYGYTF,TGTGCCAGCAGCCTCCGGGACAGGCCGAACTATGGCTACACCTTC
many,TRBV10-3,NA,TRBJ1-5,CAIKAGTDFDQPQHF,TGTGCCATCAAAGCCGGGACGGACTTTGATCAGCCCCAGCATTTT
few,TRBV4-2,NA,TRBJ1-6,CASSQGGGARSPLHF,TGTGCCAGCAGCCAAGGCGGGGGGGCTCGGTCACCCCTCCACTTT
NA,TRBV5-6,NA,TRBJ2-5,CASSLSGGETQYF,TGTGCCAGCAGCTTGAGTGGCGGAGAGACCCAGTACTTC
few,TRBV3-1,TRBD2,TRBJ2-3,CASSQAAGGSSGTDTQYF,TGTGCCAGCAGCCAAGCAGCGGGAGGCTCCTCGGGTACAGATACGCAGTATTTT
few,TRBV10-3,NA,TRBJ2-1,CAISEYQTPNEQFF,TGTGCCATCAGTGAGTACCAAACCCCCAATGAGCAGTTCTTC
NA,TRBV20-1,NA,TRBJ1-2,CSARASVRDAGDGYTF,TGCAGTGCTAGAGCATCGGTGCGAGACGCTGGGGATGGCTACACCTTC
many,TRBV2,NA,TRBJ2-7,CASSDLAGTDEQYF,TGTGCCAGCAGTGATTTGGCGGGAACGGACGAGCAGTACTTC
many,TRBV12-3/TRBV12-4,NA,TRBJ2-5,CASSPRVPETQYF,TGTGCCAGTTCCCCCCGGGTCCCGGAGACCCAGTACTTC
many,TRBV5-1,NA,TRBJ2-1,CASSAGLEREQFF,TGCGCCAGCAGCGCCGGTTTGGAAAGAGAGCAGTTCTTC
few,TRBV5-5,TRBD2,TRBJ2-5,CASSSAGLAGGIQETQYF,TGTGCCAGCAGCTCGGCTGGGCTAGCGGGGGGTATCCAAGAGACCCAGTACTTC
few,TRBV28,TRBD1,TRBJ2-1,CASSSFWGTGFIEQFF,TGTGCCAGCAGTTCTTTTTGGGGGACAGGGTTCATTGAGCAGTTCTTC
many,TRBV27,TRBD2,TRBJ2-1,CASGGDGTYNEQFF,TGTGCCAGCGGGGGGGACGGAACTTACAATGAGCAGTTCTTC
NA,TRBV6-1,NA,TRBJ2-1,CASSAGIFGHYEQFF,TGTGCCAGCAGTGCCGGGATTTTCGGGCACTATGAGCAGTTCTTC
many,TRBV5-1,TRBD1,TRBJ2-3,CASSADGQDRTDTQYF,TGCGCCAGCAGCGCGGACGGACAGGATCGCACAGATACGCAGTATTTT
NA,TRBV20-1,TRBD2,TRBJ2-2,CSARGLASTGELFF,TGCAGTGCTCGGGGACTAGCGAGCACCGGGGAGCTGTTTTTT
many,TRBV29-1,TRBD2,TRBJ2-5,CSVGPGGEETQYF,TGCAGCGTTGGGCCCGGGGGGGAAGAGACCCAGTACTTC
NA,TRBV2,NA,TRBJ1-2,CASSEQNYGYTF,TGTGCCAGCAGTGAACAGAACTATGGCTACACCTTC
few,TRBV20-1,NA,TRBJ1-5,CSVPSRDQPQHF,TGCAGTGTTCCTTCGAGGGATCAGCCCCAGCATTTT
NA,TRBV10-2,NA,TRBJ1-5,CASRGPGFNQPQHF,TGCGCCAGCAGGGGGCCAGGCTTTAATCAGCCCCAGCATTTT
many,TRBV24-1,TRBD2,TRBJ2-1,CATSGGTSGSPSYNEQFF,TGTGCCACCAGTGGGGGGACTAGCGGAAGTCCCTCCTACAATGAGCAGTTCTTC
few,TRBV7-2,TRBD2,TRBJ2-3,CASSLAAGGTTVTQYF,TGTGCCAGCAGCTTAGCAGCGGGGGGGACAACAGTTACGCAGTATTTT
many,TRBV18,NA,TRBJ1-4,CASSPGGQNEKLFF,TGTGCCAGCTCACCAGGGGGGCAGAATGAAAAACTGTTTTTT
NA,TRBV15,NA,TRBJ2-1,CATNPDPGASYNEQFF,TGTGCCACCAACCCAGACCCAGGGGCCTCCTACAATGAGCAGTTCTTC
many,TRBV10-3,NA,TRBJ1-6,CAIGERDTYNSPLHF,TGTGCCATCGGTGAAAGGGATACCTATAATTCACCCCTCCACTTT
few,TRBV6-1,TRBD2,TRBJ2-1,CASTRTSGDNEQFF,TGTGCCAGCACCCGGACTAGCGGTGACAATGAGCAGTTCTTC
NA,TRBV6-1,NA,TRBJ1-6,CASNPQANNSPLHF,TGTGCCAGCAACCCGCAAGCCAATAATTCACCCCTCCACTTT
many,TRBV7-3,TRBD2,TRBJ2-1,CASSWTSGGQQFF,TGTGCCAGCAGCTGGACTAGCGGGGGCCAGCAGTTCTTC
many,TRBV29-1,NA,TRBJ1-2,CSVAGTLNYGYTF,TGCAGCGTTGCCGGAACTCTCAACTATGGCTACACCTTC
few,TRBV5-5,NA,TRBJ1-1,CASSLAWTEAFF,TGTGCCAGCAGCTTGGCCTGGACTGAAGCTTTCTTT
few,TRBV7-6,NA,TRBJ2-3,CASSLDRASSTDTQYF,TGTGCCAGCAGCTTAGATAGGGCTAGTTCCACAGATACGCAGTATTTT
few,TRBV5-1,NA,TRBJ1-1,CASSLQILNTEAFF,TGCGCCAGCAGCTTACAGATCTTGAACACTGAAGCTTTCTTT
NA,TRBV5-1,TRBD1,TRBJ2-7,CASSLEGQGREEQYF,TGCGCCAGCAGCTTGGAGGGACAGGGACGGGAAGAGCAGTACTTC